The 4 T cell receptor beta chains presented below share a single source sample, sequenced in a study of T cells in women clearing cervical HPV infection. TCRdb's copy holds only in-frame clones and misses some; the assay was immunoSEQ multiplex PCR. The sample has some 30,000 clones; the top ten hold 7.5% to 10%. Material: blood buffy coat. These receptor sequences come from a woman between 18 and 70 years old with a cervical HPV16 infection that either progressed to CIN3+ or cleared (not recorded which).

Turning to this clone: The read stops 3 residues short of the end of the CDR3; the missing end is completed from the germline J gene. The J gene is TRBJ1-2, the V gene TRBV10-3; D remains ambiguous. This CDR3 spans 12 amino acids. The V gene lost 4 bases and the J gene lost 6 bases, with 9 bases spanning the gap. CDR1 is ENHRY and CDR2 is SYGVKD in the germline V gene. CDR3: CAISGQSDGYTF. The sequenced CDR3 bases are TGTGCCATCAGTGGGCAAAGCGATGGC.

Notes on this clone: The read comes to an end 3 residues before the CDR3 does, leaving the germline J gene to fill in the end. V and J are TRBV5-1 and TRBJ2-2; 9 bases agree with TRBD1. Germline CDR1 SGHRS, CDR2 YFSETQ. V lost 7 bases and J lost 1; bases outside the gene matches: 5. The length of the CDR3 is 15 residues. CDR3 bases read: TGCGCCAGCGATAAGGGACAGGGGAACACCGGGGAG. Translated: CASDKGQGNTGE. The full CDR3 protein reads CASDKGQGNTGELFF.

As concerns this clone: The read ends 3 residues shy of where the CDR3 ends; the end is completed using the germline J gene. This chain joins TRBV2 and TRBJ2-5; D unclear. The CDR3 runs 15 residues. Per germline, CDR1 SNHLY and CDR2 FYNNEI. CDR3 in amino acids: CASRGRATGADTQYF. CDR3 DNA, as far as it was read: TGTGCCAGCAGGGGCCGAGCAACCGGAGCAGATACC.

Worth noting for this clone: With the read ending 3 residues before the CDR3 end, the germline J gene is used to fill in that end. The chain combines TRBV19 with TRBJ2-7; 7 bases fit TRBD2. CDR3 length equals 14 residues. The germline gives CDR1 LNHDA, CDR2 SQIVND (reference sequence). With 1 base clipped from V and 4 bases from J, the junction kept 4 bases outside the gene matches. The sequenced CDR3 bases are TGTGCCAGTAGTATAGGCGGGACTACTTACGAG. This translates into CASSIGGTTYE. The whole CDR3 sequence is CASSIGGTTYEQYF.